The entry below gives a single TCR beta chain sequence along with its context. V was pared by 5 bases and J by 2 bases, with 6 bases of the junction left unmatched. The CDR3 is 15 amino acids. CDR1 and CDR2 (germline): SGHTA, FQGTGA. The data were obtained in a study of blood T cell repertoires in COVID-19. Study as a whole: Samples taken during acute and convalescent COVID-19 were collected in the United States, Italy and Spain. PBMCs, B-cell-depleted T cells, or T cells provided the cDNA or gDNA that made up the material.

In the original workflow: From reference gene primer amplification, estimates of nucleated cell counts were derived. Clones were sequenced by immunoSEQ multiplex PCR, and TCRdb holds only the in-frame ones, with some missing. V, J and clone size derive from that table, while D and trimming were established from the DNA sequence. The sample lists 95,000 or so clones, under 90% occurring once. Sequencing was carried out using peripheral blood. The sequence came from a human donor in a cohort sampled during active COVID-19. V gene TRBV7-3 combines with J gene TRBJ2-3; 8 bases agree with TRBD2. CDR3 nucleotides: TGTGCCAGCAGCGCCCGACTAGCGCCCACAGATACGCAGTATTTT. This encodes CASSARLAPTDTQYF.